Below are 22 T cell receptor beta chains sequenced from a single sample in a study of prognosis after radiotherapy for stage I lung cancer. The study amplified the TCR beta CDR3 region from genomic DNA. This amplification was carried out by two rounds of multiplex PCR. The use of primers specific to each TRBV and TRBJ gene characterized first-round PCR. TCRdb called the multiplex PCR reads again in MiXCR, with one record for every CDR3 protein. The data show tens of thousands of distinct CDR3 sequences, 26% seen once. The source material was PBMCs, sampled before or after stereotactic body radiation therapy (not recorded which). The receptors were sampled from a donor at least 50 years old with non-small cell lung cancer.

A word on this clonotype: Compared with germline, one end of the junction differs, possibly owing to a read error. The rearrangement uses TRBV5-1 and TRBJ1-6, with 8 bases fitting TRBD1. Germline V gene lookup returns CDR1 SGHRS and CDR2 YFSETQ. The CDR3 totals 15 residues. CDR3 coding DNA: TGCGCCAGCAGCGACGGACAGGGCGATAATTCACCACTCCACTTT. Translated, it gives CASSDGQGDNSPLHF.

In its sample, this clonotype was seen many times. This chain joins TRBV2 and TRBJ1-5, with D possibly matching TRBD1 (6 bases). Germline CDR1 SNHLY, CDR2 FYNNEI. Deletions cut 8 bases from V and 1 base from J, with 9 bases between. The CDR3 extends over 13 amino acids. CDR3 sequence: CASHTGSNQPQHF. The CDR3 nucleotides are TGTGCCAGCCACACAGGGAGCAATCAGCCCCAGCATTTT. Based on the CDR3 plus reference TRBV2 and TRBJ1-5, the full variable domain is EPEVTQTPSHQVTQMGQEVILRCVPISNHLYFYWYRQILGQKVEFLVSFYNNEISEKSEIFDDQFSVERPDGSNFTLKIRSTKLEDSAMYFCASHTGSNQPQHFGDGTRLSIL.

This clonotype was seen a few times. The CDR3 loop is CASRRNSGTDTQYF. CDR3 DNA sequence: TGCGCCAGCAGGCGGAACTCTGGCACAGATACGCAGTATTTT. The V and J genes are TRBV5-1 and TRBJ2-3, with no clear D. Trimming removed 5 bases from V and 1 base from J, with 11 bases in between. The CDR3 totals 14 residues. Germline V gives CDR1 SGHRS, CDR2 YFSETQ.

The table lists this clonotype with many counts. V gene TRBV5-1 combines with J gene TRBJ1-2, with D unresolved. V was clipped by 4 bases and J by 7 bases, with 20 bases between them. The CDR3 runs 15 residues. CDR1 is SGHRS, CDR2 YFSETQ, per germline. CDR3 protein: CASSSGSTIRGGYTF. The CDR3 coding sequence is TGCGCCAGCAGCAGCGGGTCTACTATACGGGGTGGCTACACCTTC. Variable domain in full (rest from reference TRBV5-1 and TRBJ1-2): KAGVTQTPRYLIKTRGQQVTLSCSPISGHRSVSWYQQTPGQGLQFLFEYFSETQRNKGNFPGRFSGRQFSNSRSEMNVSTLELGDSALYLCASSSGSTIRGGYTFGSGTRLTVV.

This clonotype was found many times. In DNA form, the CDR3 reads TGCAGTGCTAGGCGGACAGGGGTTAATCAGCCCCAGCATTTT. Its translation: CSARRTGVNQPQHF. The chain is built from TRBV20-1 and TRBJ1-5; 9 bases agree with TRBD1. Per the germline V gene, CDR1 is DFQATT and CDR2 is SNEGSKA (reference sequence). CDR3 size: 14 residues. V was clipped by 3 bases and J by 4 bases; unmatched bases: 4.

For this clonotype: This may be a read error, as it is one base from a much larger clone. J is TRBJ2-3 and V is TRBV18, with 12 bases lining up with TRBD2. Germline V lookup: CDR1 KGHSH, CDR2 LQKENI. This CDR3 region has 16 residues. The CDR3 coding sequence is TGTGCCAGCCCACCGGGACTAGCGGGTTACACAGATACGCAGTATTTT. Its translation: CASPPGLAGYTDTQYF.

The rearrangement links TRBV19 to TRBJ2-1; 8 nucleotides line up with TRBD1. The CDR3 totals 13 residues. V shed 3 bases and J 9 bases; nucleotides not matched to a gene: 4. Germline-derived CDR1 and CDR2 are LNHDA and SQIVND (reference sequence). The CDR3 nucleotides read TGTGCCAGTAGTATGACAGGGGATTGTGAGCAGTTCTTC. This codes for CASSMTGDCEQFF.

The sample holds many counts of this clonotype. This chain uses TRBV12-3 or TRBV12-4 with TRBJ1-4; weak D call: TRBD1 (5 bases). Trimming cost V 5 bases and J 4 bases, with 11 bases left between them. The CDR3 totals 14 residues. CDR3 sequence (DNA): TGTGCCAGCAGTGGGACCGGAAATAATGAAAAACTGTTTTTT. Translation gives CASSGTGNNEKLFF.

The table lists this clonotype with many counts. This chain joins TRBV7-9 and TRBJ1-2, with a possible D match to TRBD1 (5 bases). Germline values: CDR1 SEHNR, CDR2 FQNEAQ (reference sequence). The germline V and J ends were trimmed by 4 bases and 2 bases, with 14 bases remaining between them. CDR3 length: 15 amino acids. CDR3 DNA: TGTGCCAGCAGCTCCGGTGGTAGGGGAAACTATGGCTACACCTTC. Amino acid sequence: CASSSGGRGNYGYTF.

This clonotype was counted at least ten times. The chain combines TRBV5-1 with TRBJ2-2, with D perhaps matching TRBD1 (5 bases). CDR1 and CDR2 from the germline V gene are SGHRS and YFSETQ. The CDR3 extends over 14 amino acids. Trimming removed 6 bases from V and 2 bases from J, with 11 bases in between. CDR3 in amino acids: CASKGQINTGELFF. The CDR3 coding sequence is TGCGCCAGCAAGGGGCAAATAAACACCGGGGAGCTGTTTTTT.

Comment on this clonotype: One end of the junction does not line up with germline, which may come from a read error. The chain combines TRBV7-3 with TRBJ2-2; maybe TRBD1 (5 bases). The V gene's germline CDR1 is SGHTA and CDR2 FQGTGA. The CDR3 loop spans 15 amino acids. Written as DNA, the CDR3 is TGTGCCTGCAGCTTGACCAGGGTGAACACAGGGGAGCTGTTTTTT. Translated: CACSLTRVNTGELFF.

The chain joins TRBV19 to TRBJ1-6, with D possibly matching TRBD1 (5 bases). The V end was cut by 8 bases, the J end by 6 bases, with 23 bases between. Germline V gene lookup returns CDR1 LNHDA and CDR2 SQIVND (reference sequence). The CDR3 covers 17 residues. CDR3 loop: CASGTRGTGTANSPLHF. DNA for the CDR3: TGTGCCAGTGGTACCCGGGGGACGGGGACTGCTAATTCACCCCTCCACTTT.

As regards this clonotype: This may come from a read error, since a much larger clone is one base off. The CDR3 is CASSYGGGGGTQYF. The DNA of the CDR3 is TGTGCCAGCAGTTACGGAGGGGGGGGAGGTACGCAGTATTTT. The rearrangement joins TRBV6-2 or TRBV6-3 to TRBJ2-3; possibly TRBD2 for D (7 bases). V lost 2 bases to trimming and J lost 8 bases, with 14 bases between them. The CDR3 covers 14 residues. Germline V gene sequence: CDR1 MNHEY, CDR2 SVGEGT.

This chain uses TRBV6-9 with TRBJ1-6, with D tentatively TRBD1 (5 bases). This CDR3 region has 14 residues. V lost 8 bases, J lost 7 bases, and 15 bases lay in between. Germline assignment: CDR1 MNHGY and CDR2 SVAAGI. The CDR3 DNA is TGTGCCAGCGGTTCCCGGGACCTAAATTCACCCCTCCACTTT. Encoded protein: CASGSRDLNSPLHF.

This clonotype was detected ten times or more. The V call is TRBV15, the J call TRBJ1-5; D call uncertain. V was shortened by 5 bases and J by 4 bases, with 12 bases between the two germline ends. CDR3 size: 14 residues. Germline CDR1 is LNHNV and CDR2 is YYDKDF (reference sequence). CDR3 protein: CATSPRTGNQPQHF. Here the CDR3 DNA reads TGTGCCACCAGCCCACGGACGGGAAATCAGCCCCAGCATTTT.

This clonotype was detected ten times or more. The chain combines TRBV20-1 with TRBJ2-7, with TRBD1 matching over 7 bases. The V gene's germline CDR1 is DFQATT and CDR2 SNEGSKA (reference sequence). The junction had 12 bases not matched to a gene; V was cut back by 2 bases and J by 5 bases. This CDR3 comprises 15 residues. The CDR3 sequence: CSARPRGYRGHEQYF. The CDR3 nucleotides read TGCAGTGCTAGACCCAGGGGCTACAGGGGCCACGAGCAGTACTTC.

This clonotype was recorded many times. The chain combines TRBV20-1 with TRBJ1-5; D perhaps matches TRBD1 (5 bases). Trimming left V 6 bases short and J 4 bases short, with 13 bases between. The germline V gene has CDR1 DFQATT and CDR2 SNEGSKA (reference sequence). The CDR3 spans 13 residues. The CDR3 nucleotides are TGCAGTGCGCACGACAGTTATAATCAGCCCCAGCATTTT. It yields the protein CSAHDSYNQPQHF.

This clonotype has ten or more counts. The chain carries TRBV20-1 and TRBJ2-7, with D tentatively TRBD1 or TRBD2 (5 bases each). Deletions cut 0 bases from V and 3 bases from J, with 21 bases between. The germline V gene has CDR1 DFQATT and CDR2 SNEGSKA (reference sequence). This CDR3 has 17 amino acids. CDR3 in amino acids: CSARDLRGTLGDYEQYF. CDR3 DNA sequence: TGCAGTGCTAGAGATCTCCGTGGGACCCTTGGGGACTACGAGCAGTACTTC.

Of note for this clonotype: This may be a read error, as it is one base from a much larger clone. Since no conserved phenylalanine or tryptophan closes the CDR3, a read error is the likely cause. The chain joins TRBV18 to TRBJ1-2; unclear D gene. The V gene's germline CDR1 is KGHSH and CDR2 LQKENI. CDR3 size: 15 residues. V shed 3 bases and J shed 3 bases, with 14 bases lying between them. CDR3 loop: CASSPMRTADYGYTY. The CDR3 DNA reads TGTGCCAGCTCACCCATGAGAACCGCGGACTATGGCTACACCTAC.

This clonotype was seen ten or more times. The chain has TRBV19 and TRBJ1-5; D is perhaps TRBD1 (6 bases). CDR1 LNHDA and CDR2 SQIVND come from the germline V gene (reference sequence). V shed 2 bases and J shed 6 bases, with 14 bases lying between them. CDR3 length: 15 amino acids. CDR3 in amino acids: CASSITTGYSQPQHF. For the CDR3, the DNA is TGTGCCAGTAGTATAACCACAGGGTACAGTCAGCCCCAGCATTTT.

This clonotype was found many times. The CDR3 loop reads CASSQEDNEGELFF. The CDR3 DNA reads TGTGCCAGCAGCCAAGAGGACAACGAAGGGGAGCTGTTTTTT. The V and J genes are TRBV3-1 and TRBJ2-2; tentative D call: TRBD1 (5 bases). The CDR3 loop spans 14 amino acids. Trimming pared 0 bases from V and 8 bases from J, leaving 10 bases between. The germline V gene encodes CDR1 LGHDT and CDR2 YNNKEL (reference sequence).

V and J are TRBV19 and TRBJ2-2, with D tentatively TRBD1 (6 bases). The CDR3 covers 16 residues. V dropped 10 bases and J dropped 0 bases, with 18 bases sitting between them. Germline V lookup: CDR1 LNHDA, CDR2 SQIVND (reference sequence). The DNA for the CDR3 is TGTGCCATTCTAGGGGGAAAAGTAGCGAACACCGGGGAGCTGTTTTTT. As protein: CAILGGKVANTGELFF.